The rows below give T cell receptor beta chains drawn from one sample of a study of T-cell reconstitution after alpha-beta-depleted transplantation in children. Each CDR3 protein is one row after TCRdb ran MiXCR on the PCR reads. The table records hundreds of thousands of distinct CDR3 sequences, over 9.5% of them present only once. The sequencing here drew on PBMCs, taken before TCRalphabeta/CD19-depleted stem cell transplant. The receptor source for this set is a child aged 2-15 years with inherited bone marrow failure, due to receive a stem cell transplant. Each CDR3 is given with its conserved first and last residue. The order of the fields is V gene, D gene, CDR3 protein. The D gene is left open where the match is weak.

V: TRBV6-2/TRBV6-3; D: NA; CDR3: CASSLASVKPEAFF
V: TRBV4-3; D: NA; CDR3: CASSQDSWPPRELFF
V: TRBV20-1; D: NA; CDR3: CSAPPSSTNEKLFF
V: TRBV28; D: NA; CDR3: CASRMGRGRYGYTF
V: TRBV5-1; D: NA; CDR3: CASSLDPRGYEQYF
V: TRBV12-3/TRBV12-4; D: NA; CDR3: CASSLGWSSYNSPLHF
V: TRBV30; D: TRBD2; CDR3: CAWHLAGGKDTQYF
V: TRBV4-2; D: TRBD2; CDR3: CASSQDDLAGYNEQFF
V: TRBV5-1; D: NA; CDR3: CASSSTNQETQYF
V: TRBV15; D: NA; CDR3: CATSRDAEQYF
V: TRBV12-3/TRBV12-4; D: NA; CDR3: CASSCIKRRVDQETQYF
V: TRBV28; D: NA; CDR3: CASSSCNGTLVDGELFF
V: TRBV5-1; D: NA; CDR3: CASSPVGAGAYEQYF
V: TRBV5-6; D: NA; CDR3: CASSFHPENTEAFF
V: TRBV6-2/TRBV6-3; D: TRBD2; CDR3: CASSYRGTTLAFRDTQYF
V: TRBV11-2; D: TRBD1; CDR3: CASSLAPTGGNTEAFF
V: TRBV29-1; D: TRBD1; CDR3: CSVQTGDNTGELFF
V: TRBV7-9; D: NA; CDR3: CASSLRGNTEAFF
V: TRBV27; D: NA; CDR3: CASSSRTANNEQFF
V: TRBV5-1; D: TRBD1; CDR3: CASSSGGQETQYF
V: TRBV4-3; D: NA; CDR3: CASSQVPDEAFF
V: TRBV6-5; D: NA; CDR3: CASRTLNTEAFF
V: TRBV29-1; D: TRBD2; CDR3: CSVVWSSGSNEQFF
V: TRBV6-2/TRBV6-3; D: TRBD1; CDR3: CASSGRTGNTGELFF